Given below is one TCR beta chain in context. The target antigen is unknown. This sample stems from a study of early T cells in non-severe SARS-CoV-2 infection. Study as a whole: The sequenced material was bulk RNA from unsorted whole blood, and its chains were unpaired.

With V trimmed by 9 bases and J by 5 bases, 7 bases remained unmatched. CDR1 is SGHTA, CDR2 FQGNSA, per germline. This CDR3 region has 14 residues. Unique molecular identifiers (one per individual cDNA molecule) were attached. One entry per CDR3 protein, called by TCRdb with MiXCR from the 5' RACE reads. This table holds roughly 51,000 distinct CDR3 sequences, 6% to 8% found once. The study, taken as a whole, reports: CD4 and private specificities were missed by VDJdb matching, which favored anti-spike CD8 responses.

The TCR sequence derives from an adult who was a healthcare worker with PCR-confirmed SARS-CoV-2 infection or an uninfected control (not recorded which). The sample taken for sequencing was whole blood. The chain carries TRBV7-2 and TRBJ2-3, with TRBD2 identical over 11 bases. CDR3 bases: TGTGCCAGTGGTAGCGGGGGGGCAATAGATACGCAGTATTTT. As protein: CASGSGGAIDTQYF.